This TCR beta chain derives from a study of cytomegalovirus exposure and HLA in healthy donors (TCRdb year 2017). About the full investigation: In an earlier analysis of some 550 of the donors, less than 350 Gb of sequence data and 117 million unique TCR beta sequences from roughly 180 million T cells were reported. About 280 gigabases of sequencing data and approximately 91 million unique TCR sequences made up an early release that covered 500 to 650 HLA-typed donors. Of the roughly 410 genotyped donors, 81% were placed in the genetic ancestry cluster associated with self-reported Caucasian donors. The aim of the study was to test whether cataloging public T cell receptors could identify signatures of past pathogen exposure. The study profiled the T cell repertoires of hundreds of subjects by immunosequencing and related them to cytomegalovirus serostatus. Besides the first cohort of 550 to 750 subjects, a separate validation cohort made up of over a hundred different subjects was used. The study combined high-throughput TCR immunosequencing, statistical association of individual TCRs with disease status, and machine learning to predict cytomegalovirus infection status. A later analysis re-analyzed previously published TCR beta repertoires from hundreds of donors and added high-resolution HLA genotyping to study TCR occurrence patterns. Rather than drawing on any new phenotypic data, the later analysis identified candidate immune exposures from TCR beta sequences and the way those sequences occurred across donors. An earlier analysis of several hundred of the donors applied high-throughput TCR beta sequencing to assess whether each TCR beta V gene segment acted as functional or pseudogenic. Donor age, sex, ethnicity and CMV serostatus were collected together with the repertoire data. A later genetic analysis took genome-wide SNP genotypes for about three fifths of the roughly 700 donors and used that subset as a discovery cohort. All discovery cohort repertoires had been generated using a single sequencing platform. Both class I and class II loci were covered by HLA typing, at four-digit resolution. Typing coverage differed by locus: A, B, C, DRB1 and DQB1 were typed in roughly 620-630 donors, DQA1 in roughly 500, DPA1 in 600 to 610, and DPB1 in 472. A handful of DR-DQ haplotypes were treated as single units for association and clustering because of strong linkage in the cohort. Among 300 to 450 genotyped donors of the cohort, an average of about 240,000 unique TCR beta nucleotide sequences were sequenced per donor, roughly a sixth of them non-productive.

Comments on this clone: This receptor's antigen is unknown. The sample holds no much larger clone one base away, and base qualities are not on file.

The CDR3, from cysteine to phenylalanine, totals 21 residues. Only the CDR3 region is kept as DNA, spanning 63 bases read in frame from base 1. CDR1 is given as LGHNA and CDR2 as YSLEER, both from the germline V gene. Germline trimming: 0 bases from V, 0 bases from J; junction bases outside gene matches: 10. The protocol used for the library was the immunoSEQ multiplex PCR assay. A mixture of 60 forward primers for TCR Vbeta segments and 13 reverse primers for TCR Jbeta segments was used in the multiplex PCR. Amplification of the CDR3 region of rearranged TCR beta genes was performed with a multiplex PCR assay on genomic DNA. On the Illumina HiSeq System, the amplified TCR beta libraries were sequenced as 87-base-pair reads. Processing in the source paper ran as follows. In a later analysis, approximately 74 million unique TCR beta chains were counted across the 500 to 700 repertoires, and about 10 million of these chains were shared by at least two donors. Raw reads were error-corrected and collapsed into unique sequences by a nearest-neighbor algorithm in which closely related sequences were merged to remove PCR and sequencing errors. Alignment of CDR3 sequences to IMGT reference sequences was used to assign V, D and J gene segments. Each retained sequence needed at least a six-nucleotide match to both a V gene segment and a J gene segment. A rearrangement was called productive if the CDR3 had no stop codons and remained in frame with V and J, and every other rearrangement was called non-productive. CDR3 was defined by IMGT convention, running from the second conserved V-encoded cysteine to the conserved J-encoded phenylalanine. The earlier analysis of a few hundred of the donors excluded sequences that lacked an unambiguous match to a single V gene segment. An earlier analysis of a few hundred of the donors called V segments functional above 56.7% productive rearrangements and segregating when the between-donor standard deviation exceeded 5%. To diagnose cytomegalovirus status from the catalog of TCR beta chain sequences, a statistical classification framework was built. A later analysis assigned V and J genes by comparing TCR nucleotide sequences with IMGT/GENE-DB human TR gene sequences. The TCRdist pipeline was used in a later analysis to assign CDR3 sequences and most-parsimonious VDJ recombination scenarios. In a later analysis, each TCR beta chain was defined by its CDR3 amino acid sequence together with its V-gene family, and reads lacking a unique V-gene family were excluded. To address suspected cross-contamination and a sequencing artifact, a later analysis removed roughly 640 highly shared, low-generation-probability nucleotide sequences. For each public chain, a later analysis derived a clonal expansion index from normalized ranks of inferred template counts within each repertoire. Generation probabilities in a later analysis came from a VDJ recombination model fitted to out-of-frame rearrangements, and those results were checked against IGoR. In a later analysis, TCR-TCR, TCR-HLA and TCR-CMV co-occurrence was scored with hypergeometric tests, and a repertoire-size bias correction was applied to TCR pairs. False discovery rates were estimated in a later analysis by permuting HLA or CMV assignments 20 times. In a later analysis, co-occurring TCRs were grouped with DBSCAN, and TCRdist sequence similarity was added when clustering was performed within HLA-allele-positive subsets. Repertoires with fewer than 30,000 or more than 120,000 public chains, plus five repertoires with anomalous nucleotide sharing, were excluded from co-occurrence clustering. In TCRdb, the immuneACCESS table is reduced to in-frame sequences with V and J assigned. These tables do not hold every clone; where another copy was compared, an unresolved V gene accounts for under half, and the others remain unexplained. D and trimming were read from the DNA, whereas the V and J calls and clone size are those reported in that table. The sample table lists roughly 78,000 clones, less than 75% of them with a count of one. Jointly, the top ten make up 5.7% of the sample.

Broad study findings and their caveats: In a later analysis, HLA-associated TCR beta chains showed more clonal expansion and lower generation probabilities than non-associated chains that were equally common. Only TCR beta chains were sequenced in this cohort, and the absence of alpha or paired-chain data limited detectable features. A later analysis associated around 16,000 TCR beta sequences with specific HLA alleles at a false discovery rate of 0.05. Because counts were too low, roughly 18 rarely observed V segments, including chromosome 9 orphons, were left out of the earlier analysis of about 620 of the donors. Strong co-occurrence of HLA alleles, especially DR and DQ, made assigning TCR associations to individual alleles difficult. Presence/absence analyses assumed roughly uniform sequencing depth across donors, an assumption that may not hold. A further reported finding was that TCR beta sequences accurately predicted the HLA-A and HLA-B alleles for most subjects in the first cohort. The classifier was reported to diagnose cytomegalovirus status with high specificity and sensitivity in both the original and validation cohorts. Linkage disequilibrium might explain the correlated functional status among segregating V segments, but an unknown experimental factor could not be ruled out. Several of the top co-occurrence clusters appeared to be linked to parvovirus B19, influenza, CMV and Epstein-Barr virus, according to a later analysis. In a later analysis, TCR association rates were found to vary across HLA loci, with the most associated TCRs seen for DRB1 alleles and the fewest for HLA-C alleles. Some IMGT-functional V segments, including TRBV6-2 and TRBV6-3, could not be distinguished by the 87-base-pair reads and were therefore excluded. Compared with the roughly 710-donor mean, donors in an Asian-associated ancestry cluster had fewer N-insertions in productive TCRs, according to a later genetic analysis. A cluster of highly shared sequence variants was judged likely to represent a technical artifact of the sequencing pipeline. In an earlier analysis of fewer than 700 of the donors, most TCR beta V segments appeared in productive rearrangements about 87% or about 30% of the time, broadly matching IMGT annotations. HLA typing was unavailable for some donors at each locus, so association tests used only the typed subset. Immune exposure information for the cohort was limited to CMV serostatus. Most TCR sequences were seen in very few donors, while some public TCRs were found in many individuals. In a later genetic analysis, a missense DCLRE1C variant was associated with V-gene and J-gene trimming of TCR beta chains, and the association was replicated in an independent cohort. According to the authors, the approach could potentially be generalized to other disease states and immunological phenotypes. The study listed 164 TCR beta chains as associated with cytomegalovirus. In vitro tests confirmed that a few of the cytomegalovirus-associated TCR beta chains recognize cytomegalovirus antigens. In a later analysis, most CMV-associated TCR beta chains were found to appear HLA-restricted, with HLA associations seemingly driven largely by CMV exposure.

The cohort was made up of 650 to 700 healthy bone marrow donors. At the time of sampling, all cohort members were nominally healthy, though unrecorded immune exposures were likely present. The donor tested CMV seropositive, placing the donor among the 289 seropositive members of the cohort. A peripheral blood sample was provided by each donor, and peripheral blood mononuclear cells were used for TCR beta sequencing. Genomic DNA extraction from the blood cell samples was performed with the Qiagen DNeasy Blood Extraction Kit. Sequencing input: PBMCs. This clonotype was sampled from a man between 25 and 39 years old in good health and CMV-seropositive. The rearrangement joined TRBV4-3 to TRBJ2-6; 11 bases in the junction line up with TRBD2. The CDR3 region has the sequence CASSQETGTSGLISGANVLTF. The nucleotide sequence reads as follows: TGCGCCAGCAGCCAAGAAACTGGGACTAGCGGCCTGATCTCTGGGGCCAACGTCCTGACTTTC.